Listed below are T cell receptor beta chains from one sample, sequenced in a study of shared clonotypes between healthy human individuals. The method was immunoSEQ multiplex PCR; TCRdb's version includes in-frame clones alone and lacks a portion of them. The table includes under 1,100,000 clones, around 74% detected once. Specimen: memory CD4+ T cells sorted from blood. Receptors were obtained from a man younger than 35 in good health. Each CDR3 is given with its conserved first and last residue. The D gene is left open where the match is weak. Expanded clones get a size class; other rows say once, few or many, or leave the size out.

TGTGCCAGCAGCCCCCGAGGCACAGTTTACAATGAGCAGTTCTTC,CASSPRGTVYNEQFF,few,.,TRBV7-9,TRBJ2-1
TGTGCAAGTCGCTTCTCTTATCCCCCAAGCGGCACCTACGAGCAGTACTTC,CASRFSYPPSGTYEQYF,.,.,TRBV12-2,TRBJ2-7
TGTGCCAGCAGCTTTCCAAGGGGATATAATTCACCCCTCCACTTT,CASSFPRGYNSPLHF,.,.,TRBV7-2,TRBJ1-6
TGTGCCAGCAGCGTAGCTCTGTCCCCTCGAGGTAACTATGGCTACACCTTC,CASSVALSPRGNYGYTF,.,.,TRBV9,TRBJ1-2
TGTGCCAGCAGCCGCCTCCCCGCAGGGGGGATCGCCGGGGAGCTGTTTTTT,CASSRLPAGGIAGELFF,.,.,TRBV11-2,TRBJ2-2
TGCGCCAGCAGCCCCGGGACAGGGGGAGAGACCCAGTACTTC,CASSPGTGGETQYF,once,TRBD1,TRBV5-1,TRBJ2-5
TGTGCCACCAGCGCGGACATGAACGGCAATCAGCCCCAGCATTTT,CATSADMNGNQPQHF,.,.,TRBV15,TRBJ1-5
TGTGCCAGCAGTTCGGTAGGAGGGCTCCAAGAGACCCAGTACTTC,CASSSVGGLQETQYF,.,.,TRBV28,TRBJ2-5
TGTGCCAGCAGCCCTGGACTAGAAAGGGGCGGTGAGCAGTTCTTC,CASSPGLERGGEQFF,.,TRBD2,TRBV6-5,TRBJ2-1
TGCGCCAGCAGCCTGAATAATAATGAAAAACTGTTTTTT,CASSLNNNEKLFF,.,.,TRBV5-1,TRBJ1-4
TGTGCCGGAGCTACGACAGTCAATGAGCAGTTCTTC,CAGATTVNEQFF,.,.,TRBV2,TRBJ2-1
TGCAGCTCAACGCGGGAGGGGGAGCGGCACAATGAGCAGTTCTTC,CSSTREGERHNEQFF,.,TRBD2,TRBV29-1,TRBJ2-1
TGTGCCTCGACTAGCGGGAGGGCCCGAGAGACCCAGTACTTC,CASTSGRARETQYF,.,TRBD2,TRBV30,TRBJ2-5
TGTGCCAGCAGCCCCTCGACCGGGTTCCACCGGAACACCGGGGAGCTGTTTTTT,CASSPSTGFHRNTGELFF,.,.,TRBV5-6,TRBJ2-2
TGTGCCAGCAGCTCCTTCCTCGACAATGAGCAGTTCTTC,CASSSFLDNEQFF,.,.,TRBV7-9,TRBJ2-1
TGTGCCAGTAGTAGACCTTCGGGCAATCAGCCCCAGCATTTT,CASSRPSGNQPQHF,.,.,TRBV19,TRBJ1-5
TGTGCCAGCAGCCCCGGGACAGGGATGAATTCACCCCTCCACTTT,CASSPGTGMNSPLHF,.,TRBD1,TRBV25-1,TRBJ1-6
TGTGCCAGTAGCCGACTAGCGGGAGAAGTCGAGCAGTACTTC,CASSRLAGEVEQYF,.,TRBD2,TRBV19,TRBJ2-7
TGTGCCAGCAGCCTAGGTCCAGCGGGAGGCAATGAGCAGTTCTTC,CASSLGPAGGNEQFF,.,TRBD2,TRBV2,TRBJ2-1
TGTGCCAGCTTTTCCGTGAACACTGAAGCTTTCTTT,CASFSVNTEAFF,.,.,TRBV2,TRBJ1-1
TGCGCCAGCAGCCAAGAGGTGGGGACTGAAGCTTTCTTT,CASSQEVGTEAFF,.,.,TRBV4-3,TRBJ1-1
TGTGCCATCAGTCTGGACGTGAACACTGAAGCTTTCTTT,CAISLDVNTEAFF,.,.,TRBV10-3,TRBJ1-1
TGCGCCAGCAGCTTGAATTCCGTGTCGGAGACCCAGTACTTC,CASSLNSVSETQYF,.,.,TRBV5-1,TRBJ2-5
TGTGCCAGTAGGAGGTCCGAAACAGGTAGTAATTCACCCCTCCACTTT,CASRRSETGSNSPLHF,few,.,TRBV19,TRBJ1-6
TGTGCCAGCAGCGCAAAGACTAGCGGGAGCGAAGATACGCAGTATTTT,CASSAKTSGSEDTQYF,.,TRBD2,TRBV9,TRBJ2-3
TGCAGTGCCTCGCAGCACGAGCAGTACTTC,CSASQHEQYF,.,.,TRBV20-1,TRBJ2-7
TGTGCCAGCAGCATAATGGGCCAGCAAGAGACCCAGTACTTC,CASSIMGQQETQYF,.,.,TRBV5-4,TRBJ2-5
TGTGCCAGCATTAAGATAGCGGGGGGCCCCACAGATACGCAGTATTTT,CASIKIAGGPTDTQYF,.,TRBD2,TRBV2,TRBJ2-3
TGTGCCAGCAGGCAGGGACAGGGGGAATATCAGCCCCAGCATTTT,CASRQGQGEYQPQHF,.,TRBD1,TRBV27,TRBJ1-5
TGTGCCAGCAGCCACGAGGGCGGGAGGGGGATTAGGCTTCAGTACTTC,CASSHEGGRGIRLQYF,.,TRBD2,TRBV11-2,TRBJ2-4
TGTGCCAGCAGGAAAGGGACAGCAACTAATGAAAAACTGTTTTTT,CASRKGTATNEKLFF,.,TRBD1,TRBV7-6,TRBJ1-4
TGTGCCTGGAGTGTGAATGGGAATAATTCACCCCTCCACTTT,CAWSVNGNNSPLHF,.,.,TRBV30,TRBJ1-6
TGTGCCAGTAGTAGTTGGACAGGGCTATTGGGAACTGAAGCTTTCTTT,CASSSWTGLLGTEAFF,once,TRBD1,TRBV19,TRBJ1-1
TGCGCCAGCAGCCAACAGGGGGGCTGGGGAGATACGCAGTATTTT,CASSQQGGWGDTQYF,.,TRBD1,TRBV5-1,TRBJ2-3
TGTGCCAGCAGCCTTATAGCGGGAAACTACGAGCAGTACTTC,CASSLIAGNYEQYF,few,TRBD2,TRBV11-2,TRBJ2-7
TGCAGCCTAGGGTGGGGGGGTGAAGCTTTCTTT,CSLGWGGEAFF,.,.,TRBV29-1,TRBJ1-1
TGTGCCAGCAGTTTACGACAGGGGAGCACCGGGGAGCTGTTTTTT,CASSLRQGSTGELFF,.,TRBD1,TRBV27,TRBJ2-2
TGTGCCAGCAGTGAAACAGGGTTCACCGGGGAGCTGTTTTTT,CASSETGFTGELFF,few,.,TRBV6-4,TRBJ2-2
TGCGCCAGCAACCGGCAGGGAGCGGGCACCGGGGAGCTGTTTTTT,CASNRQGAGTGELFF,.,.,TRBV4-1,TRBJ2-2
TGTGCCAGCAGCCGGAGCGGGGACAGGGGGGCAGTTTACGAGCAGTACTTC,CASSRSGDRGAVYEQYF,.,TRBD1,TRBV5-8,TRBJ2-7
TGTGCCAGCAGCTTGGACAAAGCTACTACCTACGAGCAGTACTTC,CASSLDKATTYEQYF,.,.,TRBV5-4,TRBJ2-7
TGTGCCATCAGTGAGTCCCCCCAGCAGGCCGGGGAGCTGTTTTTT,CAISESPQQAGELFF,many,.,TRBV10-3,TRBJ2-2
TGTGCCTGGAGCTCCGGGGCCTCGGGAAACACCATATATTTT,CAWSSGASGNTIYF,.,.,TRBV30,TRBJ1-3